Listed below are T cell receptor beta chains from one sample, sequenced in a study of blood T cell repertoires in COVID-19. Here immunoSEQ multiplex PCR was the method, and the copy in TCRdb shows in-frame clones only, minus some. The sample includes approximately 100,000 clones, around 88% of them seen just once. Sequences were obtained from peripheral blood. The receptors were gathered from a human donor in a cohort sampled during active COVID-19. Both conserved end residues are part of each CDR3. The order of the fields is J gene, D gene, clone size, V gene, CDR3 protein, CDR3 DNA. The D gene is left open where the match is weak. Part of the rows lack a size; the others show once, few, many or a class for expanded clones.

TRBJ1-2 TRBD1 . TRBV6-5 CASSYVAGQGPYGYTF TGTGCCAGCAGTTACGTTGCGGGACAGGGTCCGTATGGCTACACCTTC
TRBJ2-2 . . TRBV14 CASSHRPDGTGELFF TGTGCCAGCAGCCATCGTCCCGACGGGACCGGGGAGCTGTTTTTT
TRBJ2-6 TRBD1 . TRBV5-1 CASSSGQGLSGANVLTF TGCGCCAGCAGCTCGGGACAGGGTCTGTCTGGGGCCAACGTCCTGACTTTC
TRBJ2-3 TRBD2 . TRBV4-1 CASSLAGARPDTQYF TGCGCCAGCAGCCTAGCGGGGGCGCGGCCAGATACGCAGTATTTT
TRBJ1-1 . . TRBV15 CATSREPQGNTEAFF TGTGCCACCAGCAGAGAGCCACAGGGAAACACTGAAGCTTTCTTT
TRBJ1-2 TRBD1 . TRBV5-6 CASSLFMWDRGVYGYTF TGTGCCAGCAGCTTGTTTATGTGGGACAGGGGAGTCTATGGCTACACCTTC
TRBJ2-7 TRBD2 . TRBV11-2 CASSPPLAGVSYEQYF TGTGCCAGCAGCCCCCCTCTAGCGGGGGTCTCCTACGAGCAGTACTTC
TRBJ2-7 . . TRBV11-2 CASSSPGFGAGEQYF TGTGCCAGCAGCTCCCCCGGGTTCGGTGCCGGGGAGCAGTACTTC
TRBJ2-7 TRBD1 . TRBV4-3 CASSRAPGTGGEQYF TGCGCCAGCAGCCGAGCCCCCGGGACAGGGGGCGAGCAGTACTTC
TRBJ2-3 TRBD1 . TRBV5-1 CASSRGQGVTTDTQYF TGCGCCAGCAGCAGAGGACAGGGGGTAACCACAGATACGCAGTATTTT
TRBJ2-2 TRBD2 . TRBV4-2 CASSQEGRRETNTGELFF TGTGCCAGCAGCCAAGAGGGCCGGCGGGAGACGAACACCGGGGAGCTGTTTTTT
TRBJ2-3 . . TRBV7-6 CASSLGHRDLQDTQYF TGTGCCAGCAGCTTAGGGCACCGGGACTTGCAAGATACGCAGTATTTT
TRBJ1-4 . . TRBV19 CASSIFATNEKLFF TGTGCCAGTAGTATCTTTGCAACTAATGAAAAACTGTTTTTT
TRBJ2-6 TRBD1 . TRBV18 CASSLDRGAGANVLTF TGTGCCAGCTCACTCGACAGGGGCGCAGGGGCCAACGTCCTGACTTTC
TRBJ1-6 TRBD1 . TRBV5-6 CASSEDRGTYYNSPLHF TGTGCCAGCAGCGAGGACAGGGGAACTTATTATAATTCACCCCTCCACTTT
TRBJ1-1 . few TRBV7-3 CASSWGLNTEAFF TGTGCCAGCAGCTGGGGCTTGAACACTGAAGCTTTCTTT
TRBJ2-2 . once TRBV30 CAWSVPRGNTGELFF TGTGCCTGGAGTGTACCAAGAGGGAACACCGGGGAGCTGTTTTTT
TRBJ2-7 TRBD1 . TRBV7-2 CASSLVTGDEQYF TGTGCCAGCAGCTTAGTTACAGGGGACGAGCAGTACTTC
TRBJ2-7 . . TRBV25-1 CASSEYQDTEQYF TGTGCCAGCAGTGAATATCAGGACACCGAGCAGTACTTC
TRBJ2-5 TRBD2 . TRBV10-1 CASSEAPAGGQETQYF TGCGCCAGCAGTGAGGCTCCAGCGGGAGGGCAAGAGACCCAGTACTTC
TRBJ2-1 TRBD2 . TRBV11-2 CASSSDLAGIYNEQFF TGTGCCAGCAGCTCCGACCTAGCGGGAATCTACAATGAGCAGTTCTTC
TRBJ2-2 TRBD1 . TRBV5-1 CASSLAGTVNTGELFF TGCGCCAGCAGCTTGGCCGGGACAGTGAACACCGGGGAGCTGTTTTTT
TRBJ1-5 . . TRBV5-1 CASDSPGPNQPQHF TGCGCCAGCGACTCGCCGGGTCCCAATCAGCCCCAGCATTTT
TRBJ2-5 . . TRBV10-3 CAISESIRGWETQYF TGTGCCATCAGTGAGTCGATACGGGGGTGGGAGACCCAGTACTTC
TRBJ1-5 TRBD1 . TRBV29-1 CSVRGQGVNQPQHF TGCAGCGTAAGGGGGCAGGGAGTCAATCAGCCCCAGCATTTT
TRBJ2-7 TRBD1 . TRBV4-1 CASSSTGQGSPYEQYF TGCGCCAGCAGCTCGACGGGACAGGGATCCCCCTACGAGCAGTACTTC
TRBJ2-7 . once TRBV4-2 CASSQDNTPREQYF TGTGCCAGCAGCCAAGATAATACGCCGCGGGAGCAGTACTTC
TRBJ2-3 . . TRBV24-1 CATSDFGLGGHGDTQYF TGTGCCACCAGTGATTTCGGTTTAGGTGGGCATGGGGATACGCAGTATTTT
TRBJ2-6 TRBD1 few TRBV15 CATSREGGRAGANVLTF TGTGCCACCAGCAGAGAAGGGGGCCGGGCTGGGGCCAACGTCCTGACTTTC
TRBJ1-2 . once TRBV29-1 CSVEWSDYGYTF TGCAGCGTTGAGTGGTCAGATTATGGCTACACCTTC
TRBJ2-3 TRBD2 . TRBV5-1 CASSWGLGTDTQYF TGCGCCAGCAGCTGGGGACTAGGTACAGATACGCAGTATTTT
TRBJ2-1 . . TRBV4-1 CASSQDVVGGGYNEQFF TGCGCCAGCAGCCAAGATGTGGTGGGTGGGGGGTACAATGAGCAGTTCTTC
TRBJ2-3 TRBD2 . TRBV5-6 CASSSGPPVDTQYF TGTGCCAGCAGTAGCGGGCCGCCCGTAGATACGCAGTATTTT
TRBJ2-2 . . TRBV5-1 CASLPSGPGTGELFF TGCGCCAGCCTCCCCTCAGGCCCAGGGACCGGGGAGCTGTTTTTT
TRBJ1-3 TRBD1 . TRBV19 CASSMTGSGNTIYF TGTGCCAGTAGTATGACAGGGTCTGGAAACACCATATATTTT
TRBJ2-3 . once TRBV20-1 CSYRQADTQYF TGCAGTTATAGACAGGCAGATACGCAGTATTTT
TRBJ2-1 TRBD2 . TRBV3-1/TRBV3-2 CASSKLAGDDLQFF TGTGCCAGCTCGAAACTAGCGGGGGATGATCTGCAGTTCTTC
TRBJ2-3 TRBD2 . TRBV3-1/TRBV3-2 CASSRTSGGSTDTQYF TGTGCCAGCAGCAGGACTAGCGGGGGGTCCACAGATACGCAGTATTTT
TRBJ1-4 . . TRBV10-3 CAIRAGAGEKLFF TGTGCCATCAGGGCAGGGGCAGGAGAAAAACTGTTTTTT
TRBJ1-4 . once TRBV11-2 CASSPRRAGEKLFF TGTGCCAGCAGCCCCCGGCGGGCGGGTGAAAAACTGTTTTTT
TRBJ2-3 TRBD1 . TRBV7-7 CASSSNDRGRTDTQYF TGTGCTAGCAGCTCAAACGACAGGGGGCGGACAGATACGCAGTATTTT
TRBJ1-2 TRBD1 . TRBV7-6 CASSPGTANYGYTF TGTGCCAGCAGCCCCGGGACAGCAAACTATGGCTACACCTTC
TRBJ1-1 TRBD1 once TRBV7-9 CASSPDRITEAFF TGTGCCAGCAGCCCGGACAGGATTACTGAAGCTTTCTTT
TRBJ2-2 TRBD2 . TRBV7-3 CASSLRSGGRLTGELFF TGTGCCAGCAGCTTACGAAGCGGGGGTCGGCTCACCGGGGAGCTGTTTTTT
TRBJ2-2 . . TRBV19 CASSFNRVTGELFF TGTGCCAGTAGTTTTAACAGGGTCACCGGGGAGCTGTTTTTT
TRBJ1-5 TRBD1 . TRBV18 CASSPSAPGQGARQPQHF TGTGCCAGCTCACCCTCAGCCCCGGGACAGGGGGCCCGGCAGCCCCAGCATTTT
TRBJ2-1 TRBD2 . TRBV2 CASSSAGGDNEQFF TGTGCCAGCAGTTCCGCGGGGGGGGATAATGAGCAGTTCTTC
TRBJ2-3 . . TRBV7-8 CASSHTILATDTQYF TGTGCCAGCAGCCATACCATTCTAGCCACAGATACGCAGTATTTT
TRBJ2-1 . once TRBV14 CASRLSGLYNEQFF TGTGCCAGCAGACTCAGCGGACTCTACAATGAGCAGTTCTTC
TRBJ2-3 TRBD2 few TRBV3-1/TRBV3-2 CASSQGGGAPMHHTDTQYF TGTGCCAGCAGCCAAGGGGGAGGGGCACCAATGCATCACACAGATACGCAGTATTTT
TRBJ1-3 . once TRBV21-1 CASSKELPGENTIYF TGTGCCAGCAGCAAAGAGTTACCCGGGGAAAACACCATATATTTT
TRBJ1-6 TRBD1 . TRBV19 CASMTGYSPLHF TGTGCCAGTATGACAGGGTATTCACCCCTCCACTTT
TRBJ2-3 TRBD1 . TRBV30 CAWRPVGGRSDTQYF TGTGCCTGGAGACCCGTAGGGGGCCGTTCAGATACGCAGTATTTT
TRBJ2-5 . . TRBV5-1 CASSSRSTQETQYF TGCGCCAGCAGCTCCCGGAGCACCCAAGAGACCCAGTACTTC
TRBJ1-1 . . TRBV6-5 CASSYVGADRNTEAFF TGTGCCAGCAGTTACGTTGGAGCCGACAGGAACACTGAAGCTTTCTTT
TRBJ2-4 TRBD2 . TRBV2 CASTREVGNIQYF TGTGCCAGCACGCGGGAGGTAGGAAACATTCAGTACTTC
TRBJ2-1 . . TRBV2 CASSSTYNEQFF TGTGCCAGCTCAAGCACTTACAATGAGCAGTTCTTC